This entry lists 8 T cell receptor beta chains sequenced from one sample in a study of Ad26.COV2.S vaccination and SARS-CoV-2 variants. Clones were sequenced by immunoSEQ multiplex PCR, and TCRdb holds only the in-frame ones, with some missing. Of around 450,000 clones listed, about 89% were seen once; the top ten hold roughly 1.7%. Treatment denoted: approximately 18 received Ad26.COV2.S at low or high dose, single or two shots; five or six received placebo; per-sample allocation not given. Material that was analyzed had been drawn on day 63 after the first vaccine or placebo injection. The sequencing used peripheral blood, collected in a trial of Ad26.COV2.S vaccine versus placebo. The receptors were sampled from a person aged 18 to 65 who received the Ad26.COV2.S COVID-19 vaccine or a placebo.

V gene TRBV24-1 combines with J gene TRBJ2-3; maybe TRBD1 (5 bases). Trimming took 4 bases from V and 4 from J, leaving 11 bases between them. Per the germline V gene, CDR1 is KGHDR and CDR2 is SFDVKD. CDR3 length equals 14 residues. The CDR3 here is CATSDTRVPDTQYF. DNA for the CDR3: TGTGCCACCAGTGACACCAGGGTTCCAGATACGCAGTATTTT.

V and J are TRBV13 and TRBJ2-7, with TRBD1 identical over 11 bases. V lost 5 bases to trimming and J lost 6 bases; unmatched junction nucleotides: 6. In germline, CDR1 is PRHDT, CDR2 FYEKMQ (reference sequence). There are 14 residues in the CDR3. The CDR3: CASSKDRGPGEQYF. CDR3 nucleotide sequence: TGTGCCAGCAGCAAGGACAGGGGGCCGGGCGAGCAGTACTTC.

This clone was seen a few times. The genes are TRBV7-8 and TRBJ1-5; D uncertain. The length of the CDR3 is 12 residues. Germline-derived CDR1 and CDR2 are SGHVS and FQNEAQ. The V end lost 5 bases, the J end lost 5 bases, and 7 bases lay between the germline ends. The CDR3: CASSRGYQPQHF. For the CDR3, the DNA is TGTGCCAGCAGCCGGGGATATCAGCCCCAGCATTTT.

This chain connects TRBV27 to TRBJ1-1; 9 bases line up with TRBD1. With V trimmed by 5 bases and J by 0 bases, 4 bases remained unmatched. CDR3 length: 15 amino acids. Germline V gene lookup returns CDR1 MNHEY and CDR2 SMNVEV (reference sequence). CDR3 bases: TGTGCCAGCAGTCCCGACAGGGGGATGAACACTGAAGCTTTCTTT. It encodes CASSPDRGMNTEAFF.

This clone was seen once. The chain combines TRBV5-1 with TRBJ1-5; D might be TRBD1 (6 bases). This CDR3 is 16 amino acids long. CDR1 is SGHRS, CDR2 YFSETQ, per germline. Deletions cut 0 bases from V and 11 bases from J, with 21 bases between. For the CDR3, the DNA is TGCGCCAGCAGCTTGGGGGAACAGGGTATGTCCGGGGCCCAGCATTTT. Amino acids: CASSLGEQGMSGAQHF.

The chain is built from TRBV5-4 and TRBJ2-1; no clear D. Per germline, CDR1 SGHNT and CDR2 YYREEE (reference sequence). The CDR3 totals 16 residues. V lost 2 bases and J 2 bases, leaving 14 bases between the germline ends. Here the CDR3 reads CASSLGSPWAYNEQFF. The CDR3 DNA is TGTGCCAGCAGCTTAGGGTCCCCATGGGCCTACAATGAGCAGTTCTTC. Supplemented by reference TRBV5-4 and TRBJ2-1, the full variable domain reads ETGVTQSPTHLIKTRGQQVTLRCSSQSGHNTVSWYQQALGQGPQFIFQYYREEENGRGNFPPRFSGLQFPNYSSELNVNALELDDSALYLCASSLGSPWAYNEQFFGPGTRLTVL.

This chain joins TRBV28 and TRBJ1-1; D might be TRBD1 (5 bases). The V end lost 8 bases, the J end lost 2 bases, and 21 bases lay between the germline ends. This CDR3 contains 16 residues. From germline, CDR1 is MDHEN and CDR2 SYDVKM. The CDR3 region is CASRLAGLSGNTEAFF. CDR3 coding DNA: TGTGCCAGCCGACTTGCGGGACTTTCTGGTAACACTGAAGCTTTCTTT.

The chain uses TRBV12-3 or TRBV12-4 and TRBJ2-1, with unresolved D. The CDR3 spans 13 residues. The germline V and J ends were trimmed by 0 bases and 2 bases, with 2 bases remaining between them. In DNA form, the CDR3 reads TGTGCCAGCAGTTTAGCACCCTACAATGAGCAGTTCTTC. Amino acid sequence: CASSLAPYNEQFF.